These 25 T cell receptor beta chains came from one sample sequenced in a study of cytomegalovirus exposure and HLA in healthy donors. Measured with immunoSEQ multiplex PCR; TCRdb has only the in-frame clones, and not every one. The sample contains about 140,000 clones, less than 95% of which appear only once. The sample consisted of PBMCs. These receptors were taken from a man in his late teens or twenties in good health and CMV-seropositive.

The CDR3 reads CASSLSGLSRYEQYF. Written as DNA, the CDR3 is TGTGCCAGCAGTTTATCGGGCCTTTCCCGGTACGAGCAGTACTTC. V usage is TRBV27 and J usage is TRBJ2-7; no reliable D call. Trimming stripped 0 bases from V and 4 bases from J, with 13 bases between. Germline V gene lookup returns CDR1 MNHEY and CDR2 SMNVEV (reference sequence). The CDR3 extends over 15 amino acids.

The chain combines TRBV27 with TRBJ2-7, with 7 bases matching TRBD1. The junction had 9 bases not matched to a gene; V was cut back by 5 bases and J by 2 bases. Per the germline V gene, CDR1 is MNHEY and CDR2 is SMNVEV (reference sequence). This CDR3 contains 15 residues. The CDR3 here is CASSHITGVAYEQYF. The CDR3 DNA reads TGTGCCAGCAGTCACATTACAGGGGTCGCCTACGAGCAGTACTTC.

The chain combines TRBV2 with TRBJ1-5; the D is unclear. The CDR3 loop spans 13 amino acids. Germline CDR1 SNHLY, CDR2 FYNNEI. V lost 4 bases and J lost 7, with 11 bases in between. CDR3 bases: TGTGCCAGCAGTGTGGACCCGGGACAGCCCCAGCATTTT. Its protein is CASSVDPGQPQHF.

The chain joins TRBV18 to TRBJ2-7; 13 nucleotides align to TRBD2. J was trimmed by 6 bases and V by 3 bases; bases with no gene match: 5. This CDR3 is 15 amino acids long. Germline CDR1 reads KGHSH; CDR2 reads LQKENI. CDR3: CASSPTGLAGSEQYF. The CDR3 nucleotides are TGTGCCAGCTCACCTACGGGACTAGCGGGATCCGAGCAGTACTTC.

The chain recombines TRBV5-4 with TRBJ2-3; TRBD1 agrees at 7 bases. V was pared by 4 bases and J by 1 base, with 6 bases of the junction left unmatched. The CDR3 sequence is 15 residues long. CDR1 and CDR2 (germline): SGHNT, YYREEE (reference sequence). The CDR3 DNA reads as TGTGCCAGCAGCCCAGACAGGGCAGGCACAGATACGCAGTATTTT. This sequence encodes CASSPDRAGTDTQYF.

As for this clone: Other DNA sequences from this sample encode an identical CDR3 as well. The V gene is TRBV2, the J gene TRBJ1-1, with D uncertain. V shed 6 bases and J shed 0 bases, with 8 bases lying between them. CDR3 length: 13 amino acids. Per the germline V gene, CDR1 is SNHLY and CDR2 is FYNNEI. CDR3 in DNA: TGTGCCAGCAGGGGAGGGATGAACACTGAAGCTTTCTTT. Its translation is CASRGGMNTEAFF.

The sample holds one count of this clone. V is TRBV27 and J is TRBJ2-2; TRBD2 matches at 13 bases. V shed 3 bases and J 5 bases; nucleotides not matched to a gene: 9. CDR3 length equals 18 residues. CDR1 and CDR2 (germline): MNHEY, SMNVEV (reference sequence). CDR3 DNA sequence: TGTGCCAGCAGTTTCCCTCGGACTAGCGGGAGTAGGACCGGGGAGCTGTTTTTT. Amino acids: CASSFPRTSGSRTGELFF.

J is TRBJ2-7 and V is TRBV10-3; TRBD2 matches 14 bases. Germline CDR1 is ENHRY and CDR2 is SYGVKD. V lost 6 bases and J lost 1; bases outside the gene matches: 5. This CDR3 comprises 16 residues. Here the CDR3 reads CAIRGLAGERSYEQYF. The CDR3 nucleotides read TGTGCCATCAGGGGACTAGCGGGAGAAAGATCCTACGAGCAGTACTTC.

In this sample, this clone turned up many times. The CDR3 DNA is TGTGCCACCAGCAGGCCTCCTGGACAGGGCAATAATTCACCCCTCCACTTT. Translation gives CATSRPPGQGNNSPLHF. The chain recombines TRBV15 with TRBJ1-6; 8 bases are shared with TRBD1. V was pared by 3 bases and J by 5 bases, with 9 bases of the junction left unmatched. The CDR3 length is 17 residues. Looked up from germline, CDR1 is LNHNV and CDR2 is YYDKDF (reference sequence).

The chain links TRBV27 to TRBJ2-7; a weak D match, TRBD2 (5 bases). Trimming cost V 5 bases and J 3 bases, with 5 bases left between them. In germline, CDR1 is MNHEY, CDR2 SMNVEV (reference sequence). The CDR3 is 11 amino acids. The CDR3 DNA reads TGTGCCAGCAGTGACTACTACGAGCAGTACTTC. It encodes CASSDYYEQYF.

This chain links TRBV10-3 with TRBJ2-2; 13 bases map to TRBD2. This CDR3 is 15 amino acids long. J lost 6 bases, V lost 6 bases, and 4 bases had no gene match. Germline V lookup: CDR1 ENHRY, CDR2 SYGVKD. The DNA of the CDR3 is TGTGCCATCAGAGGACTAGCGGGAGTTTCCGGGGAGCTGTTTTTT. Its translation: CAIRGLAGVSGELFF.

CDR3 sequence (DNA): TGTGCCAGCAGACCCGAAGCAACTTTTAACACTGAAGCTTTCTTT. Encoded protein: CASRPEATFNTEAFF. The V call is TRBV6-5, the J call TRBJ1-1; D remains ambiguous. Deletions cut 6 bases from V and 2 bases from J, with 16 bases between. The CDR3 covers 15 residues. Germline CDR1 MNHEY, CDR2 SVGAGI.

V and J are TRBV5-1 and TRBJ1-2; 10 positions match TRBD1. V gave up 5 bases and J gave up 8 bases; unmatched junction bases: 6. In germline, CDR1 is SGHRS, CDR2 YFSETQ. This CDR3 has 13 residues. DNA for the CDR3: TGCGCCAGCAGAAGCGGGACAGGGGACGGCTACACCTTC. Protein sequence: CASRSGTGDGYTF.

The chain combines TRBV28 with TRBJ2-1; 7 bases match TRBD2. Germline V CDR1 and CDR2: MDHEN, SYDVKM. The V segment lost 2 bases and the J segment 5 bases; nucleotides outside the gene matches: 6. The CDR3 contains 15 residues. The CDR3, as DNA: TGTGCCAGCAGTTTAGCGGGAGCCAGAAACAATGAGCAGTTCTTC. This encodes CASSLAGARNNEQFF.

The V call is TRBV7-9, the J call TRBJ2-3, with unresolved D. This CDR3 has 12 amino acids. Trimming took off 4 bases at V and 3 bases at J, with 5 bases between the two ends. Germline CDR1 and CDR2: SEHNR and FQNEAQ (reference sequence). CDR3 sequence reads: CASSSYTDTQYF. The CDR3, as DNA: TGTGCCAGCAGCTCTTATACAGATACGCAGTATTTT.

The gene calls are TRBV6-6 and TRBJ1-2, with D unclear. V lost 5 bases to trimming and J lost 4 bases, with 8 bases between them. From germline, CDR1 is MNHNY and CDR2 SVGAGI (reference sequence). The CDR3 length is 12 residues. CDR3 amino acids: CASSIPGYGYTF. Written as DNA, the CDR3 is TGTGCCAGCAGTATTCCGGGCTATGGCTACACCTTC.

This clone was counted a single time. This sequence joins TRBV28 and TRBJ1-2, with D possibly TRBD1 on 6 matching bases. The CDR3 totals 16 residues. Trimming took off 10 bases at V and 0 bases at J, with 21 bases between the two ends. Germline CDR1 MDHEN, CDR2 SYDVKM. In DNA, the CDR3 is TGTGCCATCTCCAGCGGGGGGCGCCCACCTAACTATGGCTACACCTTC. This encodes CAISSGGRPPNYGYTF.

The chain joins TRBV6-1 to TRBJ1-2; D might be TRBD1 (5 bases). The CDR3 length is 13 residues. Trimming removed 7 bases from V and 1 base from J, with 10 bases in between. The germline CDR1 and CDR2 sequences are MNHNS and SASEGT. CDR3 amino acids: CASTGHFNYGYTF. CDR3 coding DNA: TGTGCCAGCACAGGGCATTTTAACTATGGCTACACCTTC.

The chain uses TRBV7-2 and TRBJ2-7; D unclear. The V gene's germline CDR1 is SGHTA and CDR2 FQGNSA. With 1 base removed from V and 7 bases from J, the gap between germline ends came to 23 bases. CDR3 size: 17 residues. DNA of the CDR3: TGTGCCAGCAGCTTAGAACCGGTGACCGATCTCGCGGTGGAGCAGTACTTC. Its protein is CASSLEPVTDLAVEQYF.

V gene TRBV27 combines with J gene TRBJ1-2; 10 positions match TRBD1. Germline assignment: CDR1 MNHEY and CDR2 SMNVEV (reference sequence). The CDR3 is 14 amino acids. Losses at the gene ends were 5 bases for V and 4 bases for J; bases not matched to a gene: 4. CDR3 protein: CASSPRQGAYGYTF. The DNA for the CDR3 is TGTGCCAGCAGTCCGCGACAGGGGGCCTATGGCTACACCTTC.

This sequence joins TRBV5-1 and TRBJ1-4; D gene unclear. Germline CDR1 and CDR2: SGHRS and YFSETQ. Trimming took off 2 bases at V and 7 bases at J, with 12 bases between the two ends. The CDR3 length is 14 residues. The CDR3 is CASSLGSPGEKLFF. The CDR3 nucleotides are TGCGCCAGCAGCTTAGGCAGCCCAGGTGAAAAACTGTTTTTT.

This clone was observed a few times. CDR3 loop: CASSVGQSGNTIYF. The CDR3 DNA reads TGCGCCAGCAGTGTGGGACAGTCTGGAAACACCATATATTTT. V and J are TRBV5-1 and TRBJ1-3; 7 nucleotides line up with TRBD1. Losses at the gene ends were 5 bases for V and 1 base for J; bases not matched to a gene: 3. Germline lookup yields CDR1 SGHRS and CDR2 YFSETQ. This CDR3 has 14 amino acids.

CDR3 sequence reads: CASSTVVSDTQYF. CDR3 sequence (DNA): TGTGCCAGCAGCACTGTCGTATCGGATACGCAGTATTTT. The chain carries TRBV7-2 and TRBJ2-3; D gene uncertain. The germline V and J ends were trimmed by 5 bases and 6 bases, with 12 bases remaining between them. The V gene's germline CDR1 is SGHTA and CDR2 FQGNSA. The CDR3 extends over 13 amino acids.

As regards this clone: One end of the junction does not line up with germline, which may come from a read error. The gene calls are TRBV2 and TRBJ2-1, with a tentative D call TRBD1 (6 bases). The CDR3 spans 15 residues. In germline, CDR1 is SNHLY, CDR2 FYNNEI. CDR3 nucleotides: TGTGCCAGCAGTGGATCGGACGTGTGGGGACATGAACAGTTCTTC. It codes for CASSGSDVWGHEQFF.

In its sample, this clone was seen once. This chain links TRBV27 with TRBJ2-7; D not resolved. Germline-derived CDR1 and CDR2 are MNHEY and SMNVEV (reference sequence). The CDR3 is made up of 15 amino acids. The germline V and J ends were trimmed by 2 bases and 2 bases, with 13 bases remaining between them. CDR3 protein: CASSLGANRAYEQYF. For the CDR3, the DNA is TGTGCCAGCAGTTTAGGAGCAAACCGGGCCTACGAGCAGTACTTC.